One T cell receptor beta chain is described in this entry. Antigen unknown. Treatment of the sample: oral pan-JAK inhibitor, 5-10 mg twice daily. Patients with alopecia areata provided lesional scalp punch biopsies as well as peripheral blood. This record belongs to a study of CD8+ T cells in alopecia areata. Turning to the study itself: Treated patients received oral tofacitinib, 5 to 10 mg twice daily. Severity scores in treated patients reflected the percentage of scalp affected. Findings and limits, study-wide: The study found tofacitinib significantly decreased scalp clonality and expanded CD8+ clones among the top 100.

The CDR3 covers 15 residues. From germline, CDR1 is KGHSH and CDR2 LQKENI. Trimming took off 9 bases at V and 5 bases at J, with 22 bases between the two ends. As the sequencing template, cDNA was produced by extracting RNA and reverse transcribing it. The data were produced by immunoSEQ multiplex PCR, yet TCRdb's version contains in-frame clones alone and is incomplete. Of approximately 190,000 clones listed, 58% are singletons. This TCR was recovered from a human donor with alopecia areata. The chain has TRBV18 and TRBJ2-5, with D possibly called TRBD1 or TRBD2 (5 bases each). The input for sequencing was CD4+ T cells sorted from blood, taken at week 24, from a patient treated with tofacitinib. CDR3 sequence: CASRRQGVVGETQYF. In DNA, the CDR3 is TGTGCCAGTCGCCGCCAGGGAGTGGTGGGGGAGACCCAGTACTTC.